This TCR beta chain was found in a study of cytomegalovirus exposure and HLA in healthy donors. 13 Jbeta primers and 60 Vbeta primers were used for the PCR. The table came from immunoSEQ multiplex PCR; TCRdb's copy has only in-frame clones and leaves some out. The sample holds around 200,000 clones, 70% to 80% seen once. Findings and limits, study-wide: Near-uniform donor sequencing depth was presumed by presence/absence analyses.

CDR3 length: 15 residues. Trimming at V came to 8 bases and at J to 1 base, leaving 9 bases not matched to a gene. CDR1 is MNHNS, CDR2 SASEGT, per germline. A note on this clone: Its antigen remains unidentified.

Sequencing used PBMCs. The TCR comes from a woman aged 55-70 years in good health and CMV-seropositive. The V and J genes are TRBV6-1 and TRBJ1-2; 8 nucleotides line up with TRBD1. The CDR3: CASHPGTGGNYGYTF. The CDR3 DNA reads TGTGCCAGCCATCCCGGCACAGGGGGTAACTATGGCTACACCTTC.